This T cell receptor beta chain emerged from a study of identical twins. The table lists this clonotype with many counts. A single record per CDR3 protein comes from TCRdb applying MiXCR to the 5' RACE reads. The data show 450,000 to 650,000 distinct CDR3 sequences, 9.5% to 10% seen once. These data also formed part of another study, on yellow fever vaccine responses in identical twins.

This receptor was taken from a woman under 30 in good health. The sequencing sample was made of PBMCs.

CDR3: CASSRKDEQYF. For the CDR3, the DNA is TGTGCCAGCAGCCGGAAAGACGAGCAGTACTTC. This chain connects TRBV11-2 to TRBJ2-7; D gene uncertain. The germline CDR1 and CDR2 sequences are SGHAT and FQNNGV. Trimming left V 5 bases short and J 5 bases short, with 7 bases between. CDR3 length: 11 amino acids.